Below, one T cell receptor beta chain is given with its context. This clone was recorded many times. Its antigen remains unidentified. No base-level quality is on record; no much larger clone is a single base apart. The CDR3 covers 14 residues, taking in both the cysteine and the phenylalanine. CDR3 DNA is the only sequence kept; it has 42 bases, read in frame from the first base. V is reduced by 2 bases and J by 8 bases, leaving a spacing of 15 bases between them. CDR1 MNHEY and CDR2 SVGAGI are derived from the germline V gene. The record originates from a study of blood T cell repertoires in COVID-19 (dated by TCRdb to about 2020). Concerning the study at large: The collaborator samples originated in the United States, Italy and Spain and spanned the acute and convalescent phases of COVID-19. The material from the prospective study consisted of cDNA or gDNA derived from T cells, B-cell-depleted T cells, or PBMCs. The dataset comprised deeply sampled blood TCRbeta repertoires from subjects exposed to, actively infected with, or recovered from COVID-19. The repertoires were made available in a free public database intended to serve as a resource for research on the immune response to SARS-CoV-2. The samples were drawn from two sources: the first 160 participants of the ongoing ImmuneRACE study, and some 1,300 subjects contributed by 6 global collaborators. Nearly every sample came with metadata listing a de-identified subject ID, COVID-19 status, age in years and sex. HLA class I and class II types, where available, came from metadata supplied by the sample provider rather than from assay-based typing. The paper as a whole reports these results and caveats: The amount of clinical and demographic metadata varied by source and participant and was provided uncurated.

Another Seattle source contributed samples from volunteer blood donors who had recovered from COVID-19. Each collaborating institution followed its own protocols to collect whole blood in K2EDTA tubes. For TCRbeta analysis, collaborator samples were shipped as frozen whole blood, as isolated PBMCs, or as DNA extracted from either sample type. The immunoSEQ Assay, a bias-controlled multiplex PCR, was used to amplify TCRbeta CDR3 regions from genomic DNA. Per the original workflow: The number of nucleated cells in each sample was estimated by amplification of reference gene primers within the assay. To quantify the absolute abundance of each unique TCRbeta CDR3 rearrangement, sequence reads were collapsed and filtered. For each sample, productive Simpson clonality was calculated as the square root of Simpson's diversity index across productive rearrangements. TCRdb re-hosts the immuneACCESS table, in-frame sequences only. Its copies lack some clones; in the studies checked, an unresolved V gene accounts for under half of them, and the cause for the rest is not known. D and trimming were read from the DNA, whereas the V and J calls and clone size are those reported in that table. The table for this sample lists fewer than 200,000 clones; 70% to 90% of them were counted only once. The ten largest clonotypes hold roughly 7.1% of the sample.

The receptor was derived from a man aged 35 to 55 who had recovered from COVID-19. The sample consisted of peripheral blood. The chain employs TRBV6-5 and TRBJ1-2, with TRBD1 as a weak D call on 5 bases. The CDR3 here reads CASSYGGMGLGYTF. DNA sequence: TGTGCCAGCAGTTACGGGGGGATGGGTTTAGGCTACACCTTC.